This TCR beta chain comes out of a study of blood T cells in healthy people across ages. Study results and limitations: A greater number of naive CD4+ cells and higher diversity distinguished long-lived donors from aged donors. Conclusively comparing naive with antigen-experienced cells was impossible with unsorted PBMCs.

Losses at the gene ends were 6 bases for V and 7 bases for J; bases not matched to a gene: 2. CDR1 MNHEY and CDR2 SVGEGT come from the germline V gene. This CDR3 contains 11 residues. A second about 7 to 12 cycle PCR used barcoded and J-beta primers. In TCRdb, the 5' RACE reads were re-called with MiXCR into one record per CDR3 protein. The repertoire includes some 640,000 distinct CDR3 sequences, 25% to 30% of them detected once, and 15% to 18% sits in the top ten. This clonotype was recorded many times. Antigen: not known. Sequenced: blood. This receptor was obtained from a woman older than 75 in good health. The rearrangement joins TRBV6-2 or TRBV6-3 to TRBJ1-2; TRBD1 matches 7 bases. The CDR3 sequence: CASSRTGGYTF. The CDR3 DNA follows: TGTGCCAGCAGCCGGACAGGTGGCTACACCTTC.